This TCR beta chain was recorded in a study of response to subunit inactivated influenza vaccine. General study points: Authors proposed each seasonal influenza vaccination draws in few new T cells.

Each CDR3 protein is one row after TCRdb ran MiXCR on the RT-PCR reads. Counted here are some 480,000 distinct CDR3 sequences, approximately 11% occurring once; the ten biggest clones make up 10% to 15%. CDR3 length: 15 residues. J was trimmed by 4 bases and V by 0 bases; bases with no gene match: 3. Germline V gene sequence: CDR1 MNHEY, CDR2 SVGEGT. Concerning this clonotype itself: Its target is not known.

This sequence originates from a man in his fifties or sixties who received an inactivated influenza vaccine. The chain is built from TRBV6-2 or TRBV6-3 and TRBJ2-7; 10 bases match TRBD2. The sequencing used PBMCs from blood, collected 45 days after vaccination. CDR3 sequence: CASSYSTLAGYEQYF. The CDR3 bases are TGTGCCAGCAGTTACTCGACACTAGCGGGGTACGAGCAGTACTTC.